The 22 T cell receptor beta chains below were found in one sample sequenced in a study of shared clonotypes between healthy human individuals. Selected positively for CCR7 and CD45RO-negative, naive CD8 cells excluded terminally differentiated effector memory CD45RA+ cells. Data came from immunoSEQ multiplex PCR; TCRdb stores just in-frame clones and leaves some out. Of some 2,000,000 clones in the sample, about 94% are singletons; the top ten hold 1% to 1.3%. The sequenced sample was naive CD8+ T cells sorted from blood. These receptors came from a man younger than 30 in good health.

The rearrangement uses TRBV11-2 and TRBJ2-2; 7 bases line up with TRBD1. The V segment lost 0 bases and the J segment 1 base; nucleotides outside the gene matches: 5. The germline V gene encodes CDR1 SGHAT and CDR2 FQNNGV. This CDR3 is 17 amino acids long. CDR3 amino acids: CASSLDLGQENTGELFF. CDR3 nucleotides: TGTGCCAGCAGCTTAGATCTCGGACAGGAGAACACCGGGGAGCTGTTTTTT.

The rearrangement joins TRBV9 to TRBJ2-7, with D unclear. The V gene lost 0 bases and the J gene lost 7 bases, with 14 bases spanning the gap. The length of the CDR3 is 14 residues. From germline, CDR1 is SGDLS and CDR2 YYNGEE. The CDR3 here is CASSVAVDVEEQYF. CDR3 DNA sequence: TGTGCCAGCAGCGTAGCTGTAGACGTAGAAGAGCAGTACTTC.

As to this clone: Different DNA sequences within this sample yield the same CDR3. DNA of the CDR3: TGCGCCAGCAGCCTCGGGACAGATGGCTACACCTTC. Its protein product is CASSLGTDGYTF. The chain carries TRBV5-1 and TRBJ1-2, with TRBD1 matching 7 bases. Germline V CDR1 and CDR2: SGHRS, YFSETQ. The CDR3 sequence is 12 residues long. V gave up 4 bases and J gave up 6 bases; unmatched junction bases: 3.

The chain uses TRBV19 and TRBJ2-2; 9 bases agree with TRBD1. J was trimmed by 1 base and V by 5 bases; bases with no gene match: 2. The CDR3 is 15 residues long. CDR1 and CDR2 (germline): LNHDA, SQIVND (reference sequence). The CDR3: CASSWTGVNTGELFF. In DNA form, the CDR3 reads TGTGCCAGTAGTTGGACAGGGGTGAACACCGGGGAGCTGTTTTTT.

The CDR3 DNA reads as TGCAGCGTTGTGAACCTCGGACTAGCGTTTTACAATGAGCAGTTCTTC. Its translation is CSVVNLGLAFYNEQFF. The chain employs TRBV29-1 and TRBJ2-1, with 9 bases matching TRBD2. Trimming cost V 4 bases and J 4 bases; bases outside gene matches: 11. CDR3 length: 16 residues. Germline CDR1 and CDR2: SQVTM and ANQGSEA.

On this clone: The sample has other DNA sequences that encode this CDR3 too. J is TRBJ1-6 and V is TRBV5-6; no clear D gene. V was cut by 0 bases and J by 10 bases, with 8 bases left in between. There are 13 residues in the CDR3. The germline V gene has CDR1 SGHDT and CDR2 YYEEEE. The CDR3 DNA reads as TGTGCCAGCAGCTTGGATCCGGAATCACCCCTCCACTTT. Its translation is CASSLDPESPLHF.

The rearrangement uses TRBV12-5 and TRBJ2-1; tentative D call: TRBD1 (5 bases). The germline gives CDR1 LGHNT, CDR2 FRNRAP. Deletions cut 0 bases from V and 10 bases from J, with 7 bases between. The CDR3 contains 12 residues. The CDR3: CASGLVPGEQFF. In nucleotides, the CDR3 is TGTGCTAGTGGTTTGGTACCAGGGGAGCAGTTCTTC.

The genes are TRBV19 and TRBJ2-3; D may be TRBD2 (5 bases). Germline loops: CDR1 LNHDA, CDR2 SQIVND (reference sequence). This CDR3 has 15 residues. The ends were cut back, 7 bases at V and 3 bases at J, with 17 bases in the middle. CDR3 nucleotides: TGTGCCAGTACCCACACTGCGGGTGGGACAGATACGCAGTATTTT. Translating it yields CASTHTAGGTDTQYF.

As DNA, the CDR3 is TGTGCCAGCAGCCCCAGGGACAGTTCACCCTACGAGCAGTACTTC. This translates into CASSPRDSSPYEQYF. The chain is built from TRBV4-2 and TRBJ2-7; 7 bases are shared with TRBD1. Germline V gene lookup returns CDR1 LGHNA and CDR2 YNFKEQ. V gave up 4 bases and J gave up 2 bases; unmatched junction bases: 8. This CDR3 region has 15 residues.

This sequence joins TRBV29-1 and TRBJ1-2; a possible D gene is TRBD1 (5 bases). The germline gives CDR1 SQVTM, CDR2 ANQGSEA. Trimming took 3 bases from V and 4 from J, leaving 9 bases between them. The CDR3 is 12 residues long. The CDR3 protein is CSVDRVIYGYTF. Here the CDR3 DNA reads TGCAGCGTTGACAGGGTTATCTATGGCTACACCTTC.

The CDR3 sequence is CASSLARSGTTNTGELFF. The CDR3 coding sequence is TGTGCCAGCAGCTTAGCGAGAAGCGGGACAACGAACACCGGGGAGCTGTTTTTT. The chain links TRBV7-8 to TRBJ2-2, with D perhaps TRBD2 (7 bases). The germline V and J ends were trimmed by 0 bases and 0 bases, with 14 bases remaining between them. The CDR3 length is 18 residues. Germline loops: CDR1 SGHVS, CDR2 FQNEAQ. The full variable domain, in which reference TRBV7-8 and TRBJ2-2 provide the parts outside the CDR3, is GAGVSQSPRYKVAKRGQDVALRCDPISGHVSLFWYQQALGQGPEFLTYFQNEAQLDKSGLPSDRFFAERPEGSVSTLKIQRTQQEDSAVYLCASSLARSGTTNTGELFFGEGSRLTVL.

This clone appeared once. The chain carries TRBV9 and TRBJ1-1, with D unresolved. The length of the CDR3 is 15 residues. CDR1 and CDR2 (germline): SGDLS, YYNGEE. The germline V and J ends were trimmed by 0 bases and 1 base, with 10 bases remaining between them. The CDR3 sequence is CASSVAWVGNTEAFF. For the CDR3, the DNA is TGTGCCAGCAGCGTAGCCTGGGTTGGGAACACTGAAGCTTTCTTT.

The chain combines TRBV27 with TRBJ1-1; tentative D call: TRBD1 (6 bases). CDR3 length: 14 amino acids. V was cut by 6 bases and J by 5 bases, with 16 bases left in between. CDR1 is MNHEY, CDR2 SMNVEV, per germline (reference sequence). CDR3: CASRTRGEGTEAFF. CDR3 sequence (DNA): TGTGCCAGCAGAACCAGGGGAGAGGGGACTGAAGCTTTCTTT.

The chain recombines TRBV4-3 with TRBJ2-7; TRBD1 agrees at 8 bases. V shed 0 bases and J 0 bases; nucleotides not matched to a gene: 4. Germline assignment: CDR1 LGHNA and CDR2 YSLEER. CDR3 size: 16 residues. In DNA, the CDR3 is TGCGCCAGCAGCCAAGATAGGACAGGGTCCTCCTACGAGCAGTACTTC. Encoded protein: CASSQDRTGSSYEQYF.

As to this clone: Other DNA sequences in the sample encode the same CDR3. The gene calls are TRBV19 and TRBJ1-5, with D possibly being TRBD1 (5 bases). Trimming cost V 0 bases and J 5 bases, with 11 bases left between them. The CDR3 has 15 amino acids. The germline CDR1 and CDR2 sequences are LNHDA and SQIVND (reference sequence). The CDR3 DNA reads TGTGCCAGTAGTATAGACAGGGAAGGGGATCAGCCCCAGCATTTT. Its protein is CASSIDREGDQPQHF.

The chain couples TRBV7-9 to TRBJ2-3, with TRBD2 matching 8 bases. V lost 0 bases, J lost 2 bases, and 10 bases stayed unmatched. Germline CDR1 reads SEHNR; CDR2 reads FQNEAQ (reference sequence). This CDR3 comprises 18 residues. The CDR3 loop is CASSLAPVSGTFTDTQYF. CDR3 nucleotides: TGTGCCAGCAGCTTAGCGCCGGTTAGCGGGACCTTCACAGATACGCAGTATTTT.

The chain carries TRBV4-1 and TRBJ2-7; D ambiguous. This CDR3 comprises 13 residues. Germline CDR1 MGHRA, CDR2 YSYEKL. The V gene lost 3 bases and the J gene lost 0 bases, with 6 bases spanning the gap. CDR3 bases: TGCGCCAGCAGCCAGAGTTTCTCCTACGAGCAGTACTTC. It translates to CASSQSFSYEQYF.

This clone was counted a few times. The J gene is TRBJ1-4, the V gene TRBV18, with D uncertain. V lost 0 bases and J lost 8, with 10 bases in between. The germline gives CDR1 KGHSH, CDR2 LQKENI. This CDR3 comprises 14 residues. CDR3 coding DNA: TGTGCCAGCTCACCACCGACGATAGGGGAAAAACTGTTTTTT. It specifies CASSPPTIGEKLFF.

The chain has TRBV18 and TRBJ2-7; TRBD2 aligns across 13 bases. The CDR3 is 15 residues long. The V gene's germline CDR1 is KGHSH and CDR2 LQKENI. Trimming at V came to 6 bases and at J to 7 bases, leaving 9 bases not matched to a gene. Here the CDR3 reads CASSPPGLAGQEQYF. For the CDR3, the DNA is TGTGCCAGCTCCCCCCCGGGACTAGCGGGACAAGAGCAGTACTTC.

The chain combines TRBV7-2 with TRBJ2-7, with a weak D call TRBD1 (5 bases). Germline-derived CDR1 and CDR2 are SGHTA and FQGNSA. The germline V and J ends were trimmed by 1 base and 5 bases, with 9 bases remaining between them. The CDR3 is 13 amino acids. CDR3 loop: CASSLGGLHEQYF. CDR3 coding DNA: TGTGCCAGCAGCTTAGGGGGCCTCCACGAGCAGTACTTC.

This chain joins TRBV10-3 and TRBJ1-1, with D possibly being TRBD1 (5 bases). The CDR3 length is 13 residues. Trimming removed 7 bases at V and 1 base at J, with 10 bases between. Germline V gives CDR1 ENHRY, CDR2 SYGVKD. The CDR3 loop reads CAITGTENTEAFF. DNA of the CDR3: TGTGCCATCACTGGGACGGAGAACACTGAAGCTTTCTTT.

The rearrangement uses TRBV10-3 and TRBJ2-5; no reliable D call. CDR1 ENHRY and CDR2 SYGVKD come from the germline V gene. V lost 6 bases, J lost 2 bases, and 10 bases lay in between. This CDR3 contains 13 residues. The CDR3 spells CAIRGEGQETQYF. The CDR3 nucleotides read TGTGCCATCAGAGGCGAAGGGCAAGAGACCCAGTACTTC.